The present T cell receptor beta chain was sequenced within a study of blood T cell repertoires in COVID-19. Study-level background: Researchers got acute and convalescent COVID-19 samples from the United States, Italy and Spain.

Original methodology: Scientists estimated how many nucleated cells there were by amplifying reference gene primers. Profiled with immunoSEQ multiplex PCR; TCRdb holds only in-frame clones, not every one. V and J calls and clone size come straight from that table; D and trimming were deduced from the DNA. The sample shows hundreds of thousands of clones, approximately 89% of them seen only once. Trimming pared 2 bases from V and 5 bases from J, leaving 14 bases between. CDR3 size: 15 residues. In germline, CDR1 is MGHRA, CDR2 YSYEKL. The chain couples TRBV4-1 to TRBJ2-3; D gene uncertain. Material: peripheral blood. This clonotype originated in a woman aged 18-29 years who had recovered from COVID-19. This CDR3 reads CASSQTITTRDTQYF. In nucleotides, the CDR3 is TGCGCCAGCAGCCAAACGATAACTACGAGAGATACGCAGTATTTT.